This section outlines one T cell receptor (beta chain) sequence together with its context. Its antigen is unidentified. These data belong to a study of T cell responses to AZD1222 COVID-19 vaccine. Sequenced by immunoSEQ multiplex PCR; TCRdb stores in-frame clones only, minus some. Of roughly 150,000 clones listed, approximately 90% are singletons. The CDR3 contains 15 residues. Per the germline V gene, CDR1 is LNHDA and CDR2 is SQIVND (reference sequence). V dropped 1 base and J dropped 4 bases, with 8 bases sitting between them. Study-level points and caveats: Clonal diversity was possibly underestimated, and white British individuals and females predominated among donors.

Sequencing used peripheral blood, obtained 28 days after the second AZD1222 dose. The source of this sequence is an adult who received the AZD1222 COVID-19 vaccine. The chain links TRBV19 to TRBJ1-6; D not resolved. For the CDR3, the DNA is TGTGCCAGTAGTATAGCCGGCTTTTATAATTCACCCCTCCACTTT. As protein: CASSIAGFYNSPLHF.